Each of the 8 T cell receptor beta chains below was sequenced from the same sample in a study of regulatory T cells in long-lasting Graves disease. For TCR beta, libraries came from iRepertoire HTBI primers and Arm-PCR of CDR3 regions. In TCRdb, the multiplex PCR reads were re-called with MiXCR into one record per CDR3 protein. The sample carries 300,000 to 500,000 distinct CDR3 sequences, around 20% recorded once. Time point noted: persistent/refractory GD, antithyroid drugs over 5 years with positive TRAb. From PBMCs, RNA was extracted and then used to make the TCR library. The input for sequencing was peripheral blood mononuclear cells (PBMCs), taken when the disease was refractory, from a patient treated with antithyroid drugs. The receptors derive from a female donor with Graves disease.

The chain employs TRBV7-9 and TRBJ1-4; 9 nucleotides line up with TRBD1. Per germline, CDR1 SEHNR and CDR2 FQNEAQ (reference sequence). The CDR3 is made up of 16 amino acids. V was pared by 5 bases and J by 2 bases, with 6 bases of the junction left unmatched. The CDR3 is CASSRQGGLTNEKLFF. The CDR3 DNA reads as TGTGCCAGCAGCAGACAGGGGGGGCTCACTAATGAAAAACTGTTTTTT.

The genes are TRBV20-1 and TRBJ2-6; 10 bases agree with TRBD1. Germline CDR1 DFQATT, CDR2 SNEGSKA (reference sequence). V was pared by 6 bases and J by 2 bases, with 10 bases of the junction left unmatched. The CDR3 is 17 residues long. The CDR3 bases are TGCAGTGCCAGGCCGGGACAGGGGTATCCTGGGGCCAACGTCCTGACTTTC. This sequence encodes CSARPGQGYPGANVLTF.

The J gene is TRBJ2-2, the V gene TRBV12-3 or TRBV12-4, with D possibly TRBD2 on 5 matching bases. Deletions cut 6 bases from V and 4 bases from J, with 12 bases between. CDR3 size: 14 residues. CDR3 coding DNA: TGTGCCAGCAGGCGTCTAGCCGGCACCGGGGAGCTGTTTTTT. Translating gives CASRRLAGTGELFF.

The sample holds a few counts of this clonotype. This chain uses TRBV3-1 with TRBJ2-5; 7 bases are a match to TRBD1. The germline V gene encodes CDR1 LGHDT and CDR2 YNNKEL (reference sequence). V was pared by 4 bases and J by 1 base, with 3 bases of the junction left unmatched. The CDR3 consists of 14 residues. CDR3 DNA: TGTGCCAGCAGCCCACAGGGGCCCCAAGAGACCCAGTACTTC. Translated: CASSPQGPQETQYF.

The sample holds a few counts of this clonotype. This rearrangement joins TRBV30 to TRBJ1-2; D uncertain. V gave up 5 bases and J gave up 2 bases, with 12 bases separating them. CDR3 size: 13 residues. The V gene's germline CDR1 is GTSNPN and CDR2 SVGIG (reference sequence). The CDR3 DNA reads as TGTGCCTGGGCACCCGGGAAGAACTATGGCTACACCTTC. The encoded protein is CAWAPGKNYGYTF. The full variable domain, completed using reference TRBV30 and TRBJ1-2, is SQTIHQWPATLVQPVGSPLSLECTVEGTSNPNLYWYRQAAGRGLQLLFYSVGIGQISSEVPQNLSASRPQDRQFILSSKKLLLSDSGFYLCAWAPGKNYGYTFGSGTRLTVV.

The chain combines TRBV29-1 with TRBJ1-2, with D perhaps matching TRBD1 (5 bases). In germline, CDR1 is SQVTM, CDR2 ANQGSEA. The CDR3 runs 13 residues. Trimming shortened V by 3 bases and J by 2 bases, and 10 bases separated the two germline ends. As DNA, the CDR3 is TGCAGCGTTGATCACAGGCTGAACTATGGCTACACCTTC. Translation: CSVDHRLNYGYTF.

This clonotype was picked up many times. The chain employs TRBV30 and TRBJ1-2; D unclear. Trimming stripped 2 bases from V and 2 bases from J, with 9 bases between. This CDR3 spans 13 amino acids. CDR1 is GTSNPN and CDR2 is SVGIG in the germline V gene (reference sequence). For the CDR3, the DNA is TGTGCCTGGAGTCGGACCGCAAACTATGGCTACACCTTC. This encodes CAWSRTANYGYTF.

This clonotype was seen more than once but under ten times. The chain combines TRBV18 with TRBJ1-1, with 10 bases fitting TRBD1. The ends lost 4 bases at V and 4 bases at J; junction bases unmatched: 12. Germline V gene sequence: CDR1 KGHSH, CDR2 LQKENI. This CDR3 contains 17 residues. The DNA of the CDR3 is TGTGCCAGCTCACGAACCCGACAGGGGGCTCCCAGCACTGAAGCTTTCTTT. It codes for CASSRTRQGAPSTEAFF.